The 16 T cell receptor beta chains reported below all come from one sample, sequenced in a study of molecular identifiers for immune sequencing clone quantification. TCRdb processed the PCR reads anew with MiXCR; each CDR3 protein has one entry. The table lists some 96,000 distinct CDR3 sequences, about 24% of them singletons. Sequenced: naive CD8+ T cells from blood, with Jurkat cell RNA spiked in. Subset denoted: FACS-sorted CD8+CD4-CCR7+CD45RA+ naive T cells. The receptors originated from a human donor in good health. Some libraries in this study had Jurkat cell RNA spiked in.

This clonotype was counted ten times or more. The rearrangement links TRBV4-3 to TRBJ2-3, with D tentatively TRBD1 or TRBD2 (6 bases each). This CDR3 contains 17 residues. The ends were cut back, 3 bases at V and 3 bases at J, with 19 bases in the middle. The germline CDR1 and CDR2 sequences are LGHNA and YSLEER. The DNA for the CDR3 is TGCGCCAGCAGCCAGGGGGTGGGGACGGGGGCGACAGATACGCAGTATTTT. This translates into CASSQGVGTGATDTQYF.

A note on this clonotype: One base away lies a much larger clone, so this may be a sequencing read error. The chain combines TRBV5-6 with TRBJ1-1; D is unresolved. This CDR3 is built from 13 residues. Per the germline V gene, CDR1 is SGHDT and CDR2 is YYEEEE. CDR3 in DNA: TGTGCCAGCAGCTTGGGAGGGATAACTGAAGCTTCCTTT. This translates into CASSLGGITEASF. Together with reference TRBV5-6 and TRBJ1-1, the CDR3 gives the full variable domain: DAGVTQSPTHLIKTRGQQVTLRCSPKSGHDTVSWYQQALGQGPQFIFQYYEEEERQRGNFPDRFSGHQFPNYSSELNVNALLLGDSALYLCASSLGGITEASFGQGTRLTVV.

This clonotype was observed at least ten times. The DNA of the CDR3 is TGTGCCAGCAGTTTGCTGAGCAGTAAAAACATTCAGTACTTC. Protein product: CASSLLSSKNIQYF. V is TRBV12-3 or TRBV12-4 and J is TRBJ2-4; no clear D gene. Trimming pared 3 bases from V and 4 bases from J, leaving 10 bases between. The CDR3 is made up of 14 amino acids.

In its sample, this clonotype was seen a few times. J is TRBJ2-1 and V is TRBV9, with 7 positions matching TRBD2. The germline gives CDR1 SGDLS, CDR2 YYNGEE. CDR3 size: 15 residues. Germline trimming cut 0 bases from V and 5 bases from J; bases unmatched to any gene: 5. The CDR3: CASSVVGGGNNEQFF. The CDR3 DNA reads as TGTGCCAGCAGCGTAGTTGGGGGAGGGAACAATGAGCAGTTCTTC.

The chain recombines TRBV27 with TRBJ2-1; 10 positions agree with TRBD2. The J segment lost 5 bases and the V segment lost 5 bases, leaving 9 bases of the junction unmatched. The CDR3 runs to 16 residues. Germline loops: CDR1 MNHEY, CDR2 SMNVEV (reference sequence). CDR3: CASSQLAGVSHNEQFF. DNA for the CDR3: TGTGCCAGCAGTCAGCTAGCGGGAGTTTCCCACAATGAGCAGTTCTTC.

In regard to this clonotype: This sequence may be a read error, since a much larger clone differs from it by one base. The V call is TRBV9, the J call TRBJ2-7; 11 bases are shared with TRBD2. The CDR3 spans 15 residues. Per the germline V gene, CDR1 is SGDLS and CDR2 is YYNGEE. CDR3 sequence: CTSSEGTSGSYEQYF. CDR3 in DNA: TGTACCAGCAGCGAGGGGACTAGCGGATCCTACGAGCAGTACTTC.

This clonotype was counted at least ten times. This chain joins TRBV19 and TRBJ1-2; D might be TRBD1 (6 bases). The CDR3 consists of 15 residues. V lost 7 bases and J lost 2, with 17 bases in between. Germline CDR1 LNHDA, CDR2 SQIVND (reference sequence). As DNA, the CDR3 is TGTGCCAGTACGCCCTGGGGGGGGCAAAACTATGGCTACACCTTC. Its translation: CASTPWGGQNYGYTF.

This clonotype was counted many times. The genes are TRBV27 and TRBJ2-7, with 8 nucleotides matching TRBD2. CDR3 size: 16 residues. The trim removed 5 bases at V and 2 bases at J, leaving 11 bases unmatched. Germline V gives CDR1 MNHEY, CDR2 SMNVEV (reference sequence). In DNA form, the CDR3 reads TGTGCCAGCAGTCCATATAGCCAAGCGGGAGCCTACGAGCAGTACTTC. Amino acids: CASSPYSQAGAYEQYF.

This clonotype has only a few counts. Since a much larger clone is just one base distant, this may be a read error. This chain links TRBV20-1 with TRBJ2-5; a possible D gene is TRBD2 (6 bases). The germline V gene encodes CDR1 DFQATT and CDR2 SNEGSKA (reference sequence). This CDR3 spans 15 amino acids. This CDR3 is CSARPGGRGGEPQYF. The DNA for the CDR3 is TGCAGTGCTAGGCCCGGAGGGCGGGGAGGAGAGCCCCAGTACTTC.

The table lists this clonotype with many counts. The V and J genes are TRBV28 and TRBJ2-7, with D uncertain. The CDR3 has 15 residues. Trimming took 3 bases from V and 4 from J, leaving 16 bases between them. Germline V lookup: CDR1 MDHEN, CDR2 SYDVKM. The CDR3 reads CASSFPGQSTYEQYF. Here the CDR3 DNA reads TGTGCCAGCAGTTTCCCTGGCCAGTCAACTTACGAGCAGTACTTC.

Comment on this clonotype: Germline is not matched at one junction end, which may reflect a read error. The V gene is TRBV7-7, the J gene TRBJ2-3; 8 bases align to TRBD2. Germline V gene data show CDR1 as SSHAT and CDR2 as FNYEAQ (reference sequence). The CDR3 runs 15 residues. The chain's CDR3 is CANSSSGSLANTQYF. In nucleotides, the CDR3 is TGTGCTAACAGCTCCAGCGGGAGTTTGGCAAATACGCAATATTTT.

A word on this clonotype: This may be a read error: a much more frequent sequence differs by one nucleotide. V gene TRBV12-3 or TRBV12-4 combines with J gene TRBJ2-1; D might be TRBD1 or TRBD2, each matching 5 bases. This CDR3 has 13 residues. The CDR3 DNA reads TGTGCCAGCAGCCCTCCGGGGCACAATGAGCGGTTCTTC. It codes for CASSPPGHNERFF.

Regarding this clonotype: Without the conserved terminal phenylalanine or tryptophan, this CDR3 likely stems from a read error. V usage is TRBV7-2 and J usage is TRBJ1-1; D is undetermined. Germline loops: CDR1 SGHTA, CDR2 FQGNSA. This CDR3 is 17 amino acids long. The CDR3 nucleotides read TGTGCCAGCAGCTTAGATTGGTACGGCGCGAGAAGGGCTGAGGCTTTCTTA. Protein product: CASSLDWYGARRAEAFL.

In its sample, this clonotype was seen many times. This chain links TRBV27 with TRBJ2-7, with a weak D call TRBD2 (5 bases). Per germline, CDR1 MNHEY and CDR2 SMNVEV (reference sequence). This CDR3 is built from 13 residues. The ends were cut back, 3 bases at V and 4 bases at J, with 10 bases in the middle. DNA for the CDR3: TGTGCCAGCAGTTTGGGATGGAGGTACGAGCAGTACTTC. It is translated as CASSLGWRYEQYF.

This clonotype has just one count. It may be a read error: a sequence one base away is much more abundant. This chain connects TRBV12-3 or TRBV12-4 to TRBJ2-2; 10 bases line up with TRBD2. The CDR3 runs 18 residues. In nucleotides, the CDR3 is TGTGCCGGCAGTCGAGGCCTAGCGGGAGTAGGGAACACCGGGGAGCTGTTTTTT. Its protein is CAGSRGLAGVGNTGELFF.

A note on this clonotype: Mismatch with germline at one junction end may stem from a read error. The chain links TRBV29-1 to TRBJ1-4; the match to TRBD1 covers 10 bases. The CDR3 contains 13 residues. The germline V gene has CDR1 SQVTM and CDR2 ANQGSEA. The chain's CDR3 is CSVLTGGDENLFF. CDR3 sequence (DNA): TGCAGCGTTTTGACAGGGGGCGATGAAAACCTGTTTTTT.